These T cell receptor beta chains were read from a single sample in a study of T cells after yellow fever vaccination. TCRdb processed the 5' RACE reads anew with MiXCR; each CDR3 protein has one entry. The table records roughly 400,000 distinct CDR3 sequences, roughly 20% of them present only once. The sample consisted of PBMCs, taken before the yellow fever booster vaccination. The receptors come from a man aged 18 to 30 who received the YFV17D yellow fever vaccine. The CDR3 runs from the conserved cysteine through the conserved F or W. Fields, in order: D gene, J gene, clone size, V gene, CDR3 DNA, CDR3 protein. A D gene is named only where the DNA matches it firmly. Where a row states a size, it is once, few, many or the class of an expanded clone; other rows omit it.

>TRBD1|TRBJ2-1|few|TRBV20-1
TGCAGTGCTAGAGGCCGGGACAGGGGGCATGAGCAGTTCTTC
CSARGRDRGHEQFF
>TRBD1|TRBJ2-2|many|TRBV7-3
TGTGCCAGCAGCTCGACAGGGGCCGGGGAGCTGTTTTTT
CASSSTGAGELFF
>TRBD2|TRBJ2-6|NA|TRBV18
TGTGCCAGCTCACCTTTAGCGGGGCTACACTCTGGGGCCAACGTCCTGACTTTC
CASSPLAGLHSGANVLTF
>NA|TRBJ1-1|NA|TRBV20-1
TGCAGTGTCGAGAAGAACACTGAAGCTTTCTTT
CSVEKNTEAFF
>NA|TRBJ1-1|few|TRBV10-3
TGTGCCATCAACGCGGCCCCGGGGACTGAAGCTTTCTTT
CAINAAPGTEAFF
>TRBD2|TRBJ2-7|NA|TRBV4-1
TGCGCCAGCGCCACGGCGGGGGGGATATACGAGCAGTACTTC
CASATAGGIYEQYF
>NA|TRBJ2-2|NA|TRBV5-1
TGCGCCAGCAGCTTGGCCCAGTGGCAGGGGAGCACCGGGGAGCTGTTTTTT
CASSLAQWQGSTGELFF
>NA|TRBJ2-5|NA|TRBV3-1
TGTGCCAGCAGCCAACGGGGGCGGGAGACCCAGTACTTC
CASSQRGRETQYF
>NA|TRBJ1-2|many|TRBV5-1
TGCGCCACTAAACAGGGTGAGGAGGGCTACACCTTC
CATKQGEEGYTF
>NA|TRBJ1-1|few|TRBV4-2
TGTGCCAGCAGCCAGGATTTTCTGAACACTGAAGCTTTCTTT
CASSQDFLNTEAFF
>TRBD1|TRBJ1-2|few|TRBV9
TGTGCCAGCAGCGTAAGCCCGGACAGGCTTGACTATGGCTACACCTTC
CASSVSPDRLDYGYTF
>NA|TRBJ1-2|NA|TRBV10-3
TGTGCCATCAGTGAGTCGACGGGGGGTCCCCCAAACTACACCTTC
CAISESTGGPPNYTF
>NA|TRBJ2-3|NA|TRBV18
TGTGCCAGCTCACTTCTACCGGGGTCCACAGATACGCAGTATTTT
CASSLLPGSTDTQYF
>NA|TRBJ1-2|NA|TRBV5-1
TGCGCCAGCAGCCGGGCCCCGGGGGCGGACTATGGCTACACCTTC
CASSRAPGADYGYTF
>NA|TRBJ1-2|NA|TRBV7-8
TGTGCCAGCAGCTTAACACAGTCTCCTGGCTACACCTTC
CASSLTQSPGYTF
>TRBD1|TRBJ2-7|few|TRBV2
TGTGCCAGCAGGAAACCGGGACAGGGTGGGGAGCAGTACTTC
CASRKPGQGGEQYF
>TRBD1|TRBJ1-1|few|TRBV20-1
TGCAGTGCTGTTCTCGACAGGGTCACTGAAGCTTTCTTT
CSAVLDRVTEAFF
>NA|TRBJ2-7|few|TRBV7-9
TGTGCCAGCAGCAAGTCTGCCTACGAGCAGTACTTC
CASSKSAYEQYF
>NA|TRBJ1-1|few|TRBV4-1
TGCGCCAGCAGCCAAGATGCGGGAGGAATGACTGAAGCTTTCTTT
CASSQDAGGMTEAFF
>NA|TRBJ2-3|few|TRBV12-3/TRBV12-4
TGTGCCAGCAGACTACGGTTCACAGATACGCAGTATTTT
CASRLRFTDTQYF
>TRBD2|TRBJ2-1|NA|TRBV6-5
TGTGCCAGCAGCCCCATCGGGGGGTATGAGCAGTTCTTC
CASSPIGGYEQFF
>TRBD2|TRBJ2-5|NA|TRBV7-2
TGTGCCAGCAGCCCGGGACTAACCCAAGAGACCCAGTACTTC
CASSPGLTQETQYF
>NA|TRBJ2-1|few|TRBV7-9
TGTGCCAGCAGCTTCGCCCCGCCTAATGAGCAGTTCTTC
CASSFAPPNEQFF
>TRBD2|TRBJ2-5|few|TRBV27
TGTGCCAGCAGTGTCCAGCGGGGTCGGGAGACCCAGTACTTC
CASSVQRGRETQYF
>TRBD2|TRBJ2-1|few|TRBV5-1
TGCGCCAGCCATCCGGGAGGGGCAGCCAATGAGCAGTTCTTC
CASHPGGAANEQFF